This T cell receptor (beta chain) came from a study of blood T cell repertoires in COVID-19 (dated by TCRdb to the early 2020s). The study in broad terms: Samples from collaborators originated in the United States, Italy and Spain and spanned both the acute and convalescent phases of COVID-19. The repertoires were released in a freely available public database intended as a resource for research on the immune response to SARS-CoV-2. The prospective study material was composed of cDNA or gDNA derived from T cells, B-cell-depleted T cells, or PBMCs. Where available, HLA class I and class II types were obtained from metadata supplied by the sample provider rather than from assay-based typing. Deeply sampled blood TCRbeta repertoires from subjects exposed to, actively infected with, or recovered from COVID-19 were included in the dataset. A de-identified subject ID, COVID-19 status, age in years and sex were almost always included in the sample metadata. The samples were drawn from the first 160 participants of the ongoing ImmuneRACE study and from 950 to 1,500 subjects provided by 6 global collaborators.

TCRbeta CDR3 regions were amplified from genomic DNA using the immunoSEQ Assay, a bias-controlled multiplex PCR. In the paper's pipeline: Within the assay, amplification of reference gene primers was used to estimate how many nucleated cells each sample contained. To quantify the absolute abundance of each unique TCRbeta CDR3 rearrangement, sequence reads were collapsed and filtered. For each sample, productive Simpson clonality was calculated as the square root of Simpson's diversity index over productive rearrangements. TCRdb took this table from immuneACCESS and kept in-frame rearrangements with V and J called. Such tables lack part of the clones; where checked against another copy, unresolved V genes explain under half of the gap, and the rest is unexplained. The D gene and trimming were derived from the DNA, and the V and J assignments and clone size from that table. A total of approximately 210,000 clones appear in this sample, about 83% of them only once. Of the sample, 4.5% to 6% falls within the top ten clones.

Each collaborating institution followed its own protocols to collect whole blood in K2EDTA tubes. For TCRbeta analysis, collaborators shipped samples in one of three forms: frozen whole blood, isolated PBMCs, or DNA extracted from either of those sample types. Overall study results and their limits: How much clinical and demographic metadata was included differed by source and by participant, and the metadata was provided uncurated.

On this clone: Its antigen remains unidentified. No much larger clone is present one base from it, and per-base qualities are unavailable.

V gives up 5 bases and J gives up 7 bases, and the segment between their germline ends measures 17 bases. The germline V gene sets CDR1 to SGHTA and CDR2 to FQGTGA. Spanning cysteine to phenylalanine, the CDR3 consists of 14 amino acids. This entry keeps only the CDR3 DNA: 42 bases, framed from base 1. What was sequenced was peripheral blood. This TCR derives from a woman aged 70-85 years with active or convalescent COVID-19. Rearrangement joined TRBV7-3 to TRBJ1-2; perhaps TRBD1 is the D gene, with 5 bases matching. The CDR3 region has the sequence CASSPQAGSGGYTF. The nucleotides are TGTGCCAGCAGCCCCCAAGCAGGGTCAGGTGGCTACACCTTC.